Sequencing of this T cell receptor beta chain was carried out in a study of vaccination effects on CD4 cells after COVID-19. Using immunoSEQ multiplex PCR, the repertoire was profiled, and TCRdb retains in-frame clones only, with some absent. The repertoire consists of about 66,000 clones, with about 80% occurring once and the leading ten covering 0.95%. A remark on this clone: Its antigen is still unknown.

V lost 4 bases, J lost 0 bases, and 6 bases lay in between. This CDR3 contains 13 residues. Germline-derived CDR1 and CDR2 are WSHSY and SAAADI. Before sequencing took place, the ViraFEST assay used viral peptide pools to expand antigen-specific CD4+ T cells. The culture ran for less than 12 days, and then CD4+ T cells were isolated. Each participant received a vaccine that was either BNT162b2 or mRNA-1273, given as two doses. Study-level findings and limits: Few convalescent patients, and no early post-infection timepoints, were available to the study. Only 1 of 255 vaccine-induced clones from healthy vaccinees cross-reacted with common cold coronaviruses. Both infection-induced and vaccine-induced clones contracted markedly at late post-vaccination timepoints.

The chain couples TRBV10-2 to TRBJ1-1, with D possibly TRBD1 on 6 matching bases. The TCR comes from a human donor who received a COVID-19 vaccine. The sample in question was CD4+ T cells from PBMCs cultured with HCoV-OC43 spike peptides, obtained after COVID-19 vaccination. Subset indicated: HCoV-OC43 spike overlapping peptide pool stimulation. The CDR3 protein is CASSGTVNTEAFF. Here the CDR3 DNA reads TGCGCCAGCAGTGGGACAGTGAACACTGAAGCTTTCTTT.